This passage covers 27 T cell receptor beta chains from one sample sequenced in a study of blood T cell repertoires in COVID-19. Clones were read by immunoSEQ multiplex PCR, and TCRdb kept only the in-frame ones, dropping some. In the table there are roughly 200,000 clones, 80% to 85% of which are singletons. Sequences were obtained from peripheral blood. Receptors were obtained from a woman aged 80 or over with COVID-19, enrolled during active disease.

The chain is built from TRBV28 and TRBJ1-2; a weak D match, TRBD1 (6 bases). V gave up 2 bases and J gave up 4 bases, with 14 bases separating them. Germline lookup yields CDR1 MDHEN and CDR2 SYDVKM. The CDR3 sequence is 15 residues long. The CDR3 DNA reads TGTGCCAGCAGTTTAAGTCCGGGGGGCCGCTATGGCTACACCTTC. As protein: CASSLSPGGRYGYTF.

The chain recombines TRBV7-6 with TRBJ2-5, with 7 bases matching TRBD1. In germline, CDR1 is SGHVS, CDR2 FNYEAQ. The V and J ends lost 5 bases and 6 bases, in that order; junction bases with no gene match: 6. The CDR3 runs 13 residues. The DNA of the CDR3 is TGTGCCAGCAGCCTGGAGGACAGGAAGACCCAGTACTTC. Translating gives CASSLEDRKTQYF.

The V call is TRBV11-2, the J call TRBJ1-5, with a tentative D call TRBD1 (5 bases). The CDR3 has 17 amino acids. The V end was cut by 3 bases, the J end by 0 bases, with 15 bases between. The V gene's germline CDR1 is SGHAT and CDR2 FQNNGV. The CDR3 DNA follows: TGTGCCAGCAGCTTCCCCTGGGGGGAGTATAGCAATCAGCCCCAGCATTTT. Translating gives CASSFPWGEYSNQPQHF.

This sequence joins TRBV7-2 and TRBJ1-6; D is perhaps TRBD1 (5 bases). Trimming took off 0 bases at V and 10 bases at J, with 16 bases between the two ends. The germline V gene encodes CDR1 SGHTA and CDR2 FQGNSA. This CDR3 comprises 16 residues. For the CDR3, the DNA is TGTGCCAGCAGCTTAGCTTCAAACCCAGGGCTCTCACCCCTCCACTTT. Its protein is CASSLASNPGLSPLHF.

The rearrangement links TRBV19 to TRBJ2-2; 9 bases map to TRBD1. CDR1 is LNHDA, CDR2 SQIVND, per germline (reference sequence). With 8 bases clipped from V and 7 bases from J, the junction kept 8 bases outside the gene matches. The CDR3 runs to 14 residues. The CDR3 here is CASGTGTGSGELFF. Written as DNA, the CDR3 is TGTGCCAGTGGCACGGGGACAGGGAGCGGGGAGCTGTTTTTT.

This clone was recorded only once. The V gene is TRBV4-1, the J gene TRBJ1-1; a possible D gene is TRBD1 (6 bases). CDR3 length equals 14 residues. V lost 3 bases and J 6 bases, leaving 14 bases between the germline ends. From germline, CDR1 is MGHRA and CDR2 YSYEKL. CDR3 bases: TGCGCCAGCAGCCACGTACAGGGTCTCTCTGAAGCTTTCTTT. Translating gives CASSHVQGLSEAFF.

Here the CDR3 reads CASSRALRTDTQYF. Written as DNA, the CDR3 is TGTGCCAGCTCACGGGCCCTTCGCACAGATACGCAGTATTTT. The chain links TRBV18 to TRBJ2-3, with D uncertain. Trimming pared 4 bases from V and 1 base from J, leaving 9 bases between. CDR1 KGHSH and CDR2 LQKENI come from the germline V gene. There are 14 residues in the CDR3.

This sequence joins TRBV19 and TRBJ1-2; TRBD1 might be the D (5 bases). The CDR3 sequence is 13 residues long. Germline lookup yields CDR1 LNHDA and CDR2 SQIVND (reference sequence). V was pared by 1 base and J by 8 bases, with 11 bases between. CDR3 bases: TGTGCCAGTAGTATAGGGCAGGGTATCGGCTACACCTTC. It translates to CASSIGQGIGYTF.

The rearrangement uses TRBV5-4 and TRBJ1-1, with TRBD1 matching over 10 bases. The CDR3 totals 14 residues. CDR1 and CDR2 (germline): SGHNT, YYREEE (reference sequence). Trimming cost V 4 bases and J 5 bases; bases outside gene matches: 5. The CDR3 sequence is CASSEDRGLTEAFF. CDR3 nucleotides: TGTGCCAGCAGCGAAGACAGGGGGCTGACTGAAGCTTTCTTT.

The CDR3 nucleotides are TGTGCCAGCAGCTTAATAGGAGGGGTTGGATCTGAAGCTTTCTTT. This sequence encodes CASSLIGGVGSEAFF. The chain uses TRBV7-3 and TRBJ1-1; D perhaps matches TRBD1 (5 bases). This CDR3 spans 15 amino acids. Trimming left V 1 base short and J 6 bases short, with 15 bases between. The germline gives CDR1 SGHTA, CDR2 FQGTGA.

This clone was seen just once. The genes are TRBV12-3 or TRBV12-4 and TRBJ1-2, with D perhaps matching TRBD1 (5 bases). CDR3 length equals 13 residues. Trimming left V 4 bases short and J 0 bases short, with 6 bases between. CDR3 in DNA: TGTGCCAGCAGTTCCAGGGCTAACTATGGCTACACCTTC. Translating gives CASSSRANYGYTF.

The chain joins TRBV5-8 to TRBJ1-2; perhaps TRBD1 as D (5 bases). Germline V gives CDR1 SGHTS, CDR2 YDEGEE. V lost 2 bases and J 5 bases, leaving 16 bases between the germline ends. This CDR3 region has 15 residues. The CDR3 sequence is CASSFLRTQQYGYTF. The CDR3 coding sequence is TGTGCCAGCAGCTTCCTCAGGACACAACAGTATGGCTACACCTTC.

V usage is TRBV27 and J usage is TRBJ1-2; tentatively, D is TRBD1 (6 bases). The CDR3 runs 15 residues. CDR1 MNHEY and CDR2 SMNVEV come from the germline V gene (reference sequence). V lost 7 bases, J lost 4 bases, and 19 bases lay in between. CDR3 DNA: TGTGCCAGCAAGGGGGGGCCTAGGACGAGCTATGGCTACACCTTC. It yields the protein CASKGGPRTSYGYTF.

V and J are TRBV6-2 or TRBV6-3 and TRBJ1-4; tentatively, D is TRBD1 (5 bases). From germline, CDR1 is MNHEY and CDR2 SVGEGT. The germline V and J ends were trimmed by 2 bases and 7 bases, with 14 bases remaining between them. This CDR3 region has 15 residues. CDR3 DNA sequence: TGTGCCAGCAGTTACGCCGGGGGGAGGTCTGAAAAACTGTTTTTT. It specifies CASSYAGGRSEKLFF.

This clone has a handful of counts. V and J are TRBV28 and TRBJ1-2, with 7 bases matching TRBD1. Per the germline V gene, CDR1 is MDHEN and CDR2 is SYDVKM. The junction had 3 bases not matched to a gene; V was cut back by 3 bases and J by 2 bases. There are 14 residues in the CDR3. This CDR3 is CASSFRDRNYGYTF. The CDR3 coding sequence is TGTGCCAGCAGTTTTCGGGACAGAAACTATGGCTACACCTTC.

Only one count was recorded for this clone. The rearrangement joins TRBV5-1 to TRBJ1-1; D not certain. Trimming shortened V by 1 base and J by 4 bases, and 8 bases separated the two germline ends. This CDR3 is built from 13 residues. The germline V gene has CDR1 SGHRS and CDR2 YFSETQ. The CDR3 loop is CASSLSLGTEAFF. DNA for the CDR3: TGCGCCAGCAGCTTGTCTCTCGGCACTGAAGCTTTCTTT. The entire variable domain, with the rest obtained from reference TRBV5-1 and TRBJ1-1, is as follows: KAGVTQTPRYLIKTRGQQVTLSCSPISGHRSVSWYQQTPGQGLQFLFEYFSETQRNKGNFPGRFSGRQFSNSRSEMNVSTLELGDSALYLCASSLSLGTEAFFGQGTRLTVV.

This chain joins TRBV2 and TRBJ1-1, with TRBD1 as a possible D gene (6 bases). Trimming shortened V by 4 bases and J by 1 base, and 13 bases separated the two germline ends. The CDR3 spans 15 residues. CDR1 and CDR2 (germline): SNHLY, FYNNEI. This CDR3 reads CASSVKGGGNTEAFF. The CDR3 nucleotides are TGTGCCAGCAGTGTGAAAGGGGGTGGGAACACTGAAGCTTTCTTT.

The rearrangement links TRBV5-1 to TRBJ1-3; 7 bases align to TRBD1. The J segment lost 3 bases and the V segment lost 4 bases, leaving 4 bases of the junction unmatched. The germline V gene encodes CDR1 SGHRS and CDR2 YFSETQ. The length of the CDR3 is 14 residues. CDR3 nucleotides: TGCGCCAGCAGCGACAGGGTGGGTGGAAACACCATATATTTT. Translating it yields CASSDRVGGNTIYF.

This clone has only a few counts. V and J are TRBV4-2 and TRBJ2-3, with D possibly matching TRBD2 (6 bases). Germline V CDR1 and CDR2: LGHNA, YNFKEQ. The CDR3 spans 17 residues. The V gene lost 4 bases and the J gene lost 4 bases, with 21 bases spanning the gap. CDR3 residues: CASSPPLGGSSSDTQYF. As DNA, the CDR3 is TGTGCCAGCAGCCCCCCCCTCGGGGGTTCCTCGTCAGATACGCAGTATTTT.

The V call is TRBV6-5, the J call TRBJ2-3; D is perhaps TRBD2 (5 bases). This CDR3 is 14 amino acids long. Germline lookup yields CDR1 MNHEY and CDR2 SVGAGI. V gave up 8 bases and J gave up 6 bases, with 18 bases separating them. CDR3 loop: CASRIGRFGDTQYF. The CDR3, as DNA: TGTGCCAGCCGGATTGGGAGATTCGGGGATACGCAGTATTTT.

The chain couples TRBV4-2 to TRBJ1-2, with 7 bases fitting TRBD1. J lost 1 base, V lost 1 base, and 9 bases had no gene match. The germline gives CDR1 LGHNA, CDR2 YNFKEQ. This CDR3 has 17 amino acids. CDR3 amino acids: CASSQGGRGFSNYGYTF. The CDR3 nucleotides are TGTGCCAGCAGCCAAGGGGGCAGGGGGTTCAGTAACTATGGCTACACCTTC.

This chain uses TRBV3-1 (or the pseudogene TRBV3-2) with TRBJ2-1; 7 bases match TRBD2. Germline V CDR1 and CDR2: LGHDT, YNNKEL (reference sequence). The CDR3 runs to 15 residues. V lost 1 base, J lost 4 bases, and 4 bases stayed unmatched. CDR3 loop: CASSQALAEYNEQFF. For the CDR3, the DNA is TGTGCCAGCAGCCAAGCTCTAGCGGAATACAATGAGCAGTTCTTC.

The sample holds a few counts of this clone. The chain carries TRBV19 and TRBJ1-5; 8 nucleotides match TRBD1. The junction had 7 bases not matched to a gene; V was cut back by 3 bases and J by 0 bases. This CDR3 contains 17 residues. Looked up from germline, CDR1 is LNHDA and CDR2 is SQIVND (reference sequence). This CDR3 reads CASSIGTGRPSNQPQHF. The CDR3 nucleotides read TGTGCCAGTAGTATTGGGACAGGAAGACCTAGCAATCAGCCCCAGCATTTT.

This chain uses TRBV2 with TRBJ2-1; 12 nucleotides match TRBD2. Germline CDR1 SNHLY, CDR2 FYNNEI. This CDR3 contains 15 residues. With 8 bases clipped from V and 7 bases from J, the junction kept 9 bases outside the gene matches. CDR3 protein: CASSKETSGGNEQFF. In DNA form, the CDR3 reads TGTGCCAGCTCAAAGGAGACTAGCGGGGGAAATGAGCAGTTCTTC.

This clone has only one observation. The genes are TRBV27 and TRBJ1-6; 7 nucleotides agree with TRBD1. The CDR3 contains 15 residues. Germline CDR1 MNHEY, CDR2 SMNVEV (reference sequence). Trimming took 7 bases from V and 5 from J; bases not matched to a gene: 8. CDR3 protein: CASTPDRVDNSPLHF. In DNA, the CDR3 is TGTGCCAGCACCCCCGACAGGGTGGATAATTCACCCCTCCACTTT.

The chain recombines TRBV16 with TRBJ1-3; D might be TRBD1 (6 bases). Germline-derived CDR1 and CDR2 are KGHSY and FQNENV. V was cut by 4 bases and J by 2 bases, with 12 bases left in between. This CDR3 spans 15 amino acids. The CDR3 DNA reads TGTGCCAGCAGCCTCGCCAGGGGACCTGGAAACACCATATATTTT. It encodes CASSLARGPGNTIYF.

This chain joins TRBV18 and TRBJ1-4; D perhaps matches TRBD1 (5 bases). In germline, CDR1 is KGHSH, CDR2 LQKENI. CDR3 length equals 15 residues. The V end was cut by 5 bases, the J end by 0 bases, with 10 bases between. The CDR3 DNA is TGTGCCAGCTCAGCTGACAGAGCAACTAATGAAAAACTGTTTTTT. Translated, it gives CASSADRATNEKLFF.